This TCR beta chain was sequenced during a study of T cell responses to AZD1222 COVID-19 vaccine. Study in general: Second-dose recipients at about 4 or about 12 weeks were treated as one pooled group.

Per the germline V gene, CDR1 is MDHEN and CDR2 is SYDVKM. This CDR3 spans 18 amino acids. V was pared by 2 bases and J by 3 bases, with 12 bases of the junction left unmatched. TCRdb's copy holds only in-frame clones and misses some; the assay was immunoSEQ multiplex PCR. The sample lists more than 95,000 clones, 90% seen once, with around 7.2% in the top ten. This clone was seen once. The chain uses TRBV28 and TRBJ1-5; 8 nucleotides align to TRBD1. The TCR was taken from an adult in good health. Material: peripheral blood, obtained on day 0 of AZD1222 vaccination. The CDR3 loop is CASSLIGSGTGHNQPQHF. DNA for the CDR3: TGTGCCAGCAGTTTAATCGGTTCGGGGACAGGTCACAATCAGCCCCAGCATTTT.